The rows below give T cell receptor beta chains drawn from one sample of a study of blood T cell repertoires in COVID-19. Sequenced by immunoSEQ multiplex PCR; TCRdb stores in-frame clones only, minus some. The top ten hold roughly 1.6% of the sample, which has about 320,000 clones, roughly 86% seen once. The specimen was peripheral blood. These receptors were taken from a woman aged 50 to 60 with acute or convalescent COVID-19. Each CDR3 is given without its conserved first and last residue. Each record gives: V gene, J gene, clone size, CDR3 protein. Some rows mark clone size as missing; the rest say once, few, many or name a class of expanded clone.

v_call: TRBV10-3; j_call: TRBJ1-2; clone_size: few; cdr3_aa: AISVREGAGNYGYT
v_call: TRBV6-6; j_call: TRBJ2-7; clone_size: -; cdr3_aa: ASSYSASGNYEQY
v_call: TRBV9; j_call: TRBJ2-7; clone_size: -; cdr3_aa: ASSVGYGGYGSVEQY
v_call: TRBV19; j_call: TRBJ1-2; clone_size: -; cdr3_aa: ASSISPPGGYGYT
v_call: TRBV3-1/TRBV3-2; j_call: TRBJ2-3; clone_size: -; cdr3_aa: ASSQAGVGTDTQY
v_call: TRBV5-1; j_call: TRBJ2-7; clone_size: once; cdr3_aa: ASSYSGLIYEQY
v_call: TRBV6-2/TRBV6-3; j_call: TRBJ2-7; clone_size: -; cdr3_aa: ASSWTDSYEQY
v_call: TRBV5-1; j_call: TRBJ1-2; clone_size: once; cdr3_aa: ASSFWYTDYGYT
v_call: TRBV27; j_call: TRBJ1-3; clone_size: -; cdr3_aa: ASSPRGSGNTIY
v_call: TRBV21-1; j_call: TRBJ2-2; clone_size: -; cdr3_aa: ASSKYKEDRGNTGELF
v_call: TRBV27; j_call: TRBJ1-6; clone_size: -; cdr3_aa: ASAQENSPLH
v_call: TRBV19; j_call: TRBJ2-3; clone_size: once; cdr3_aa: ASSETGPWSSDTQY
v_call: TRBV4-2; j_call: TRBJ2-7; clone_size: -; cdr3_aa: ASSQDKSGGYEQY
v_call: TRBV28; j_call: TRBJ2-7; clone_size: -; cdr3_aa: ASSPIRPAGEQY
v_call: TRBV6-6; j_call: TRBJ1-2; clone_size: -; cdr3_aa: ASSRRDNNYGYT
v_call: TRBV5-4; j_call: TRBJ1-2; clone_size: -; cdr3_aa: ASSLEGASGYT
v_call: TRBV24-1; j_call: TRBJ2-5; clone_size: -; cdr3_aa: ATSDSDSQETQY
v_call: TRBV5-1; j_call: TRBJ2-2; clone_size: -; cdr3_aa: ASSLARGSPNTGELF
v_call: TRBV5-1; j_call: TRBJ2-3; clone_size: few; cdr3_aa: ASSLRGGTDTQY
v_call: TRBV5-1; j_call: TRBJ2-7; clone_size: -; cdr3_aa: ASGLGNEQY
v_call: TRBV6-2/TRBV6-3; j_call: TRBJ1-1; clone_size: -; cdr3_aa: ASSFGQVTTEAF
v_call: TRBV10-3; j_call: TRBJ2-7; clone_size: -; cdr3_aa: AIAPPGYEQY